One T cell receptor (beta chain) is described in this entry. One entry per CDR3 protein, called by TCRdb with MiXCR from the 5' RACE reads. The sample consists of tens of thousands of distinct CDR3 sequences, about 14% of them appearing once. The sample belongs to a study of early T cells in non-severe SARS-CoV-2 infection. Looked up from germline, CDR1 is SGHVS and CDR2 is FQNEAQ. V lost 5 bases and J 12 bases, leaving 11 bases between the germline ends. This CDR3 region has 11 residues. The rearrangement links TRBV7-8 to TRBJ2-1; D gene ambiguous. The sample in question was whole blood, obtained at baseline. This clonotype was sampled from an adult who was a healthcare worker with PCR-confirmed SARS-CoV-2 infection or an uninfected control (not recorded which). The CDR3 nucleotides are TGTGCCAGCAGCGTGGACGGCCCGCAGTTCTTC. Residues: CASSVDGPQFF.